The sequence of this T cell receptor (beta chain) was determined in a study of T cell responses to AZD1222 COVID-19 vaccine (dated by TCRdb to about 2021). In terms of the full investigation: TCR sequencing covered over 230 trial participants: about 210 given two doses of AZD1222 and about 26 given two doses of MenACWY control vaccine. Trial participants were enrolled by age into subgroups of 18-55, 56-69 and 70-plus years, and around 150, 28 and 57 TCR-sequenced participants, respectively, were included in these subgroups. Study-level results and caveats: Conclusions about previously exposed vaccinees are limited, since just 6 or 7 AZD1222 recipients were seropositive for SARS-CoV-2 at baseline. In the small 56-69-year group, the increase in depth fell short of significance, most likely because of low power. CD4 TCRs associated with the vaccine covered the entire spike protein, and the dominant responses were in regions 160-218 and 743-854. Because no samples from the day 14 peak response were available, repertoires could be characterized only after the peak T cell response. Reportedly, close to half of the unique spike-specific TCRs recognized epitopes lying outside the regions that are mutated in the B.1.351 and B.1.1.7 variants. A significant rise in spike-specific TCR breadth and depth was observed after two AZD1222 doses relative to day 0 and relative to MenACWY recipients. Participants were mostly white British, with more females than males. The authors suggested clonal diversity may have been underestimated.

The CDR3 regions of human TCRbeta chains were analyzed by immunosequencing. Turning to the authors' computational methods: TCRs in the repertoires were compared against a reference library of SARS-CoV-2-specific TCRs that had been generated with the MIRA antigen-specificity platform. Breadth was defined as the fraction of unique TCRs that were SARS-CoV-2-associated, and depth was defined as the fraction of total T cells that were SARS-CoV-2-associated. Using the MIRA data, every spike-specific TCR was mapped to the spike region that the TCR reacted to and assigned to either a CD4 or a CD8 class. Log10-transformed breadth and depth values were compared by one-way ANOVA with Sidak's multiple comparisons tests. TCRdb provides this immuneACCESS table in a form limited to in-frame rearrangements. Some clones are lacking; in checked studies, under half of them reflect an unresolved V gene, and why the rest are absent is not known. D and trimming come from the DNA, and the V and J calls and clone size come from that table. The sample has 110,000 or so clones on record, roughly 91% of them singletons. The top ten clonotypes cover 3.5% of the sample.

With regard to this clone: No cognate antigen has been identified for it. The record has no base qualities; no much larger clone is one base away.

Read against the paper, the sample's time point label means: about 28 days (+/-7) after the second vaccine dose. Because spike-specific TCR depth and breadth did not differ between the two schedules, AZD1222 recipients who got a second dose at roughly 4 weeks were pooled with those who got a second dose at roughly 12 weeks. Vaccinee samples came from UK trials COV001 and COV002, including a single-blind randomized controlled phase 2/3 trial of AZD1222 (ChAdOx1 nCoV-19) in healthy adults. Trial participant PBMC samples were collected at day 0 and day 28 after the second dose for TCRbeta chain sequencing. The CDR3 runs 12 residues from the cysteine to the phenylalanine. Just CDR3 DNA is preserved here, 36 bases in frame from base 1. In the germline V gene, CDR1 corresponds to SGHVS and CDR2 to FQNEAQ. The V end gives up 6 bases and the J end 14 bases, leaving 10 bases in the junction not matched to a gene.

The TCR originated in an adult who received the AZD1222 COVID-19 vaccine. Recombination linked TRBV7-8 to TRBJ2-1, with 7 bases in between that match TRBD2. Source: peripheral blood, taken 28 days after the second AZD1222 dose. In nucleotide form, the sequence is TGTGCCAGCAGATCAGGCGGGAGCGAGGAGTTCTTC. It encodes CASRSGGSEEFF.